This is a list of T cell receptor beta chains from one sample in a study of identical twins. Each CDR3 protein gets one entry after TCRdb re-called the 5' RACE reads with MiXCR. The profile shows under 900,000 distinct CDR3 sequences, around a sixth of them singletons. These data were likewise used in another study, on T cells expressing NK-cell markers.

The sequenced sample consisted of PBMCs. The receptors were sampled from a woman between 18 and 29 years old in good health. Both conserved end residues are part of each CDR3. Each record gives: J gene, D gene, V gene, clone size, CDR3 DNA, CDR3 protein. D genes are given only for firm matches. Not every row has a clone size; where given, it reads once, few, many or a size class.

TRBJ1-1,.,TRBV5-1,.,TGCGCCAGCAGCTTGTCGCAGGGGCCTGAAGCTTTCTTT,CASSLSQGPEAFF
TRBJ2-3,.,TRBV9,.,TGTGCCAGCAGCGCCATCGGGTTCACAGATACGCAGTATTTT,CASSAIGFTDTQYF
TRBJ2-1,.,TRBV20-1,.,TGCAGTGCTAGAGAGGTGTCGGGACTCAATGAGCAGTTCTTC,CSAREVSGLNEQFF
TRBJ2-3,TRBD2,TRBV5-1,.,TGCGCCAGCAGCACCAAGACTAGCGGCACAGATACGCAGTATTTT,CASSTKTSGTDTQYF
TRBJ1-2,.,TRBV12-3/TRBV12-4,.,TGTGCCAGCAGTTTAAGCCCAGGGAGGCTTGGCTACACCTTC,CASSLSPGRLGYTF
TRBJ2-2,.,TRBV7-2,many,TGTGCCAGCAGTCCCCTTAACACCGGGGAGCTGTTTTTT,CASSPLNTGELFF
TRBJ1-5,.,TRBV6-5,.,TGTGCCAGCATTGCTCGGAGCAATCAGCCCCAGCATTTT,CASIARSNQPQHF
TRBJ2-7,TRBD1,TRBV2,.,TGTGCCAGCAGTAACTCGGGACAGGCCTACGAGCAGTACTTC,CASSNSGQAYEQYF
TRBJ1-1,.,TRBV9,.,TGTGCCAGCAGCGCGCGAGCCCAGGGAGAGGCTTTCTTT,CASSARAQGEAFF
TRBJ2-6,.,TRBV5-1,.,TGCGCCAGCAGCTCCGGTGCTTCTGGGGCCAACGTCCTGACTTTC,CASSSGASGANVLTF
TRBJ2-2,.,TRBV7-3,once,TGTGCCAGCAGCAGCACCGGACAGACCCGGGAGCTGTTTTTT,CASSSTGQTRELFF
TRBJ2-7,.,TRBV5-1,.,TGCGCCAGCAGCCAGCCCCTGGAGGAGCAGTACTTC,CASSQPLEEQYF
TRBJ2-1,TRBD2,TRBV5-1,.,TGCGCCAGCAGGAAGAGCGGGAGCTACAATGAGCAGTTCTTC,CASRKSGSYNEQFF
TRBJ2-3,TRBD2,TRBV18,.,TGTGCCAGCTCACCAAGGGCGCTGAGCGGGGGCACAGATACGCAGTATTTT,CASSPRALSGGTDTQYF
TRBJ2-2,.,TRBV12-5,many,TGTGCCAGCGGCTTGAACACCGGGGAGCTGTTTTTT,CASGLNTGELFF
TRBJ2-3,.,TRBV7-9,few,TGTGCCAGCAGCTTAGGGATACGGGGCACAGATACGCAGTATTTT,CASSLGIRGTDTQYF
TRBJ2-6,TRBD1,TRBV28,.,TGTGCCAGCAGTAAAGGGGGCGCGGGTGGGGCCAACGTCCTGACTTTC,CASSKGGAGGANVLTF
TRBJ2-7,TRBD2,TRBV20-1,many,TGCAGTGCTAGAGGTCGACGAATCGAACCCGGGACTACTTCCTACGAGCAGTACTTC,CSARGRRIEPGTTSYEQYF
TRBJ2-2,TRBD2,TRBV6-1,.,TGTGCCAGCAGCTCAGGACTAGTGTTAGTCTCCGGGGAGCTGTTTTTT,CASSSGLVLVSGELFF
TRBJ2-7,.,TRBV6-1,few,TGTGCCAGCAGCCGTGACCTTGGGGGCTACGAGCAGTACTTC,CASSRDLGGYEQYF
TRBJ2-5,TRBD2,TRBV9,few,TGTGCCAGCAGCCCCCTAGCGGCACCTTGGGAGACCCAGTACTTC,CASSPLAAPWETQYF
TRBJ1-1,TRBD1,TRBV5-1,.,TGCGCCAGCAGATTACCCTACAGGGGGACGAACACTGAAGCTTTCTTT,CASRLPYRGTNTEAFF
TRBJ2-1,TRBD2,TRBV12-3/TRBV12-4,few,TGTGCCAGCAGGAAGGAGACTAGCGGGAGAGGGTTTTCCTACAATGAGCAGTTCTTC,CASRKETSGRGFSYNEQFF
TRBJ2-3,.,TRBV6-2/TRBV6-3,.,TGTGCCAGCAGTCGGGGAGACGCTAGCACAGATACGCAGTATTTT,CASSRGDASTDTQYF
TRBJ2-5,.,TRBV12-2,few,TGTGCAAGTGTTGGGGGACTACAAGAGACCCAGTACTTC,CASVGGLQETQYF
TRBJ2-5,TRBD1,TRBV11-3,few,TGTGCCAGCAGCTACACAGGGGGCGCGTGGACCCAGTACTTC,CASSYTGGAWTQYF
TRBJ2-7,.,TRBV12-3/TRBV12-4,.,TGTGCCAGCTCTCGGCTAGTGGGTTACGAGCAGTACTTC,CASSRLVGYEQYF
TRBJ1-4,.,TRBV20-1,few,TGCAGTGCTGGGACCCGGGGAGAATCTAATGAAAAACTGTTTTTT,CSAGTRGESNEKLFF
TRBJ2-2,.,TRBV12-5,.,TGTGCTAGTGGTTACTCCCCGGGGACAACGAACACCGGGGAGCTGTTTTTT,CASGYSPGTTNTGELFF
TRBJ2-4,TRBD1,TRBV6-1,few,TGTGCCAGCAGTCCCGGGACAGGGGGACTAGCCAAAAACATTCAGTACTTC,CASSPGTGGLAKNIQYF
TRBJ2-7,.,TRBV15,many,TGTGCCACCAGCAGGGAACTAGGGGGACCTAATGTCGAGCAGTACTTC,CATSRELGGPNVEQYF
TRBJ2-5,.,TRBV6-2/TRBV6-3,.,TGTGCCAGCAGTCCCTCCACCACGCTGGGGACCCAGTACTTC,CASSPSTTLGTQYF
TRBJ2-1,.,TRBV7-2,.,TGTGCCAGCAGCGACACCTGGAATGAGCAGTTCTTC,CASSDTWNEQFF
TRBJ1-5,.,TRBV6-1,.,TGTGCCACGTCGGACCGTAGCAATCAGCCCCAGCATTTT,CATSDRSNQPQHF
TRBJ2-2,.,TRBV20-1,few,TGCAGTGCCCCATCCCGGGCTACCGGGGAGCTGTTTTTT,CSAPSRATGELFF
TRBJ2-1,TRBD1,TRBV9,few,TGTGCCAGCAGCGACCACATGGGGACAGGGTTTGGCGATGAGCAGTTCTTC,CASSDHMGTGFGDEQFF
TRBJ2-7,TRBD2,TRBV18,.,TGTGCCAGCTCAGTTGCTAGCGGGGGTTCCTACGAGCAGTACTTC,CASSVASGGSYEQYF
TRBJ2-1,.,TRBV15,few,TGTGCCACCAGCAGGTCTATCTTGGGGGGGCAGTTCTTC,CATSRSILGGQFF
TRBJ2-7,.,TRBV5-1,.,TGCGCCAGCAGCTTGGTGGGGGGAGCCTACGAGCAGTACTTC,CASSLVGGAYEQYF
TRBJ2-1,TRBD2,TRBV11-2,.,TGTGCCAGCAGCTTGGTATCCGGGACTAGCGGGAGAGGCAACAATGAGCAGTTCTTC,CASSLVSGTSGRGNNEQFF
TRBJ2-7,TRBD2,TRBV7-9,.,TGTGCCAGCAGCTTAGGAAGTACGGGAGGCGAGCAGTACTTC,CASSLGSTGGEQYF
TRBJ2-3,.,TRBV7-6,few,TGTGCCAGCAGCTTAGCTAGCTTGCCAGATACGCAGTATTTT,CASSLASLPDTQYF
TRBJ2-1,.,TRBV10-3,few,TGTGCCATCAGTCTTTCGGGAGACCCCTCCTACAATGAGCAGTTCTTC,CAISLSGDPSYNEQFF
TRBJ2-1,.,TRBV12-3/TRBV12-4,.,TGTGCCAGCAGTTTAGCGCGGGGGCCCTACAATGAGCAGTTCTTC,CASSLARGPYNEQFF
TRBJ1-4,.,TRBV20-1,.,TGCAGTGCTAGAGGCCCACAGGTCACTAATGAAAAACTGTTTTTT,CSARGPQVTNEKLFF
TRBJ2-7,TRBD2,TRBV7-2,.,TGTGCCAGCAGCTTATCAGCGGGGGGAACGGGGCAGTACTTC,CASSLSAGGTGQYF
TRBJ1-1,.,TRBV4-3,few,.,CASSQVSGQGPKNTEAFF
TRBJ2-1,.,TRBV7-9,.,TGTGCCAGCAGCAACCGGACATCTTGGTTCTTC,CASSNRTSWFF
TRBJ2-4,.,TRBV19,.,TGTGCCAGTAGTAACGTAGGGGGGAACATTCAGTACTTC,CASSNVGGNIQYF
TRBJ2-7,.,TRBV20-1,.,TGCAGTGCTAGAGATTTCACAGGGCGGTACGAGCAGTACTTC,CSARDFTGRYEQYF
TRBJ1-2,.,TRBV10-1,few,TGCGCCAGCAGTGAGAGGTACGAAGGCTACACCTTC,CASSERYEGYTF
TRBJ2-3,.,TRBV13,many,TGTGCCAGCAGCCTGGACTTAGCAATGTATTTT,CASSLDLAMYF
TRBJ1-5,.,TRBV7-9,.,TGTGCCAGCAGCTCGACTCGACAGCGCAATCAGCCCCAGCATTTT,CASSSTRQRNQPQHF